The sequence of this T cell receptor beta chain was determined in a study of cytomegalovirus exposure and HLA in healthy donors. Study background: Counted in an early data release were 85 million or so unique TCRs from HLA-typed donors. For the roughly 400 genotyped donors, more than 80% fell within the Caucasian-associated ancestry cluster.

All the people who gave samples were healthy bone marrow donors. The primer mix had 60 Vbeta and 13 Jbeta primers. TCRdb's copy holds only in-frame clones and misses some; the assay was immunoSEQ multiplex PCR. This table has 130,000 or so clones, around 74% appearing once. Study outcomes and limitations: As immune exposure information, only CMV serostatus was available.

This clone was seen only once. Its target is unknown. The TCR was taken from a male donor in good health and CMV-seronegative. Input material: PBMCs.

CDR3 region: CASSETRSRVSGANVLTF. The DNA of the CDR3 is TGTGCCAGCAGTGAAACCCGGAGCAGGGTGAGTGGGGCCAACGTCCTGACTTTC. The V gene is TRBV25-1, the J gene TRBJ2-6; maybe TRBD1 (5 bases). The CDR3 sequence is 18 residues long. The V gene lost 2 bases and the J gene lost 3 bases, with 17 bases spanning the gap. The germline V gene encodes CDR1 MGHDK and CDR2 SYGVNS.